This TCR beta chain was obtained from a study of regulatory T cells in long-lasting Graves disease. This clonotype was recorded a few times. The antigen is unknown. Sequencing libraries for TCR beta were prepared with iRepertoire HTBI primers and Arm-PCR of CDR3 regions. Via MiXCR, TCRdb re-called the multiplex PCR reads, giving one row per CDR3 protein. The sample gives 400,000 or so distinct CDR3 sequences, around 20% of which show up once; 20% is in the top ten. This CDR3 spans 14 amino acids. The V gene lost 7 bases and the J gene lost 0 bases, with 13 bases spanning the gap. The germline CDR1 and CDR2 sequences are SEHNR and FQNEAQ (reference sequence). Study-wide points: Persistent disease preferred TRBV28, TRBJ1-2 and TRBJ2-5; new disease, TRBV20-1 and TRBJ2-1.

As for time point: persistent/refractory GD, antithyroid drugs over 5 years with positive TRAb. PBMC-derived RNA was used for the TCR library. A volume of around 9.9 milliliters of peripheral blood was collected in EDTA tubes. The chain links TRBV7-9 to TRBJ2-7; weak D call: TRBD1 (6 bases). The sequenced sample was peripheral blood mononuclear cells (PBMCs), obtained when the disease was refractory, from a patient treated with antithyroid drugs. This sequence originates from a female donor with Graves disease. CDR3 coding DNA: TGTGCCAGCACCACAGGGATTTACTCCTACGAGCAGTACTTC. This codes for CASTTGIYSYEQYF.